These T cell receptor beta chains were read from a single sample in a study of blood T cell repertoires in COVID-19. Sequencing used immunoSEQ multiplex PCR; TCRdb keeps in-frame clones, though not all of them. The sample has roughly 350,000 clones, roughly 90% seen once. Source material: peripheral blood. These receptors originate from a woman aged 70-85 years with COVID-19, enrolled during active disease. The CDR3 runs from the conserved cysteine through the conserved F or W. Fields, in order: J gene, CDR3 length, clone size, V gene, CDR3 protein. Clone size is stated in some rows and not others, as once, few, many or a class when expanded.

J: TRBJ1-2; length: 14; size: once; V: TRBV4-1; CDR3: CASSQGGGDSGYTF
J: TRBJ2-3; length: 11; size: -; V: TRBV20-1; CDR3: CSALPGDTQYF
J: TRBJ2-7; length: 15; size: -; V: TRBV7-2; CDR3: CASSLGTILSYEQYF
J: TRBJ2-7; length: 14; size: -; V: TRBV7-2; CDR3: CASSPAGRSYEQYF
J: TRBJ1-2; length: 14; size: -; V: TRBV6-6; CDR3: CASSVDLGGYGYTF
J: TRBJ1-2; length: 15; size: -; V: TRBV11-2; CDR3: CASSLAPGGGNGYTF
J: TRBJ1-5; length: 14; size: -; V: TRBV13; CDR3: CASSQGQGLQPQHF
J: TRBJ2-1; length: 15; size: -; V: TRBV7-2; CDR3: CASSLARTGGLGQFF
J: TRBJ1-1; length: 14; size: once; V: TRBV19; CDR3: CASSQQGGSTEAFF
J: TRBJ1-6; length: 16; size: few; V: TRBV10-3; CDR3: CAISGGWTGGAEPLHF
J: TRBJ1-4; length: 12; size: -; V: TRBV12-3/TRBV12-4; CDR3: CAITGSNEKLFF
J: TRBJ2-4; length: 14; size: few; V: TRBV30; CDR3: CAWSRRVAKNIQYF
J: TRBJ1-6; length: 17; size: -; V: TRBV27; CDR3: CASSLRGPSSYNSPLHF
J: TRBJ1-1; length: 12; size: -; V: TRBV24-1; CDR3: CATKGGNTEAFF
J: TRBJ2-7; length: 16; size: -; V: TRBV7-9; CDR3: CASSFSGGLAGYEQYF
J: TRBJ2-7; length: 14; size: -; V: TRBV19; CDR3: CASSIRGATYEQYF
J: TRBJ2-6; length: 16; size: -; V: TRBV2; CDR3: CASRTSGGSGANVLTF
J: TRBJ2-5; length: 17; size: -; V: TRBV12-5; CDR3: CASGLKASGGAPETQYF
J: TRBJ1-6; length: 15; size: -; V: TRBV28; CDR3: CASSPGQGMNSPLHF
J: TRBJ1-2; length: 14; size: -; V: TRBV7-2; CDR3: CASSSLGQGYGYTF
J: TRBJ1-6; length: 17; size: -; V: TRBV27; CDR3: CASSLDRELSYNSPLHF
J: TRBJ1-5; length: 17; size: -; V: TRBV28; CDR3: CASSLSHSNKGVQPQHF
J: TRBJ2-1; length: 13; size: -; V: TRBV10-3; CDR3: CAISVGVPDEQFF
J: TRBJ1-1; length: 13; size: -; V: TRBV5-6; CDR3: CASFGGVITEAFF
J: TRBJ1-1; length: 13; size: once; V: TRBV18; CDR3: CASTGRENTEAFF
J: TRBJ1-2; length: 14; size: -; V: TRBV2; CDR3: CASSEGGGSYGYTF
J: TRBJ1-4; length: 13; size: -; V: TRBV2; CDR3: CASGEAANEKLFF
J: TRBJ1-1; length: 15; size: -; V: TRBV5-1; CDR3: CASSFSAGANTEAFF
J: TRBJ2-1; length: 13; size: -; V: TRBV12-3/TRBV12-4; CDR3: CASSGGGYDEQFF
J: TRBJ1-6; length: 12; size: once; V: TRBV12-3/TRBV12-4; CDR3: CASLTQDSPLHF
J: TRBJ2-7; length: 14; size: -; V: TRBV7-9; CDR3: CASTTGQGAYEQYF
J: TRBJ1-3; length: 13; size: -; V: TRBV3-1/TRBV3-2; CDR3: CASSLSGGNTIYF
J: TRBJ1-1; length: 14; size: -; V: TRBV18; CDR3: CASSPSVGVTEAFF
J: TRBJ1-6; length: 13; size: -; V: TRBV10-3; CDR3: CAISATGKSPLHF
J: TRBJ1-2; length: 12; size: -; V: TRBV2; CDR3: CASSTGFYGYTF
J: TRBJ2-7; length: 15; size: -; V: TRBV7-7; CDR3: CASSLNANGDYEQYF
J: TRBJ2-1; length: 13; size: -; V: TRBV4-2; CDR3: CASSPEGSDEQFF
J: TRBJ1-2; length: 11; size: few; V: TRBV6-5; CDR3: CASNRELGYTF
J: TRBJ1-1; length: 15; size: -; V: TRBV21-1; CDR3: CASSPRGGGNTEAFF
J: TRBJ1-2; length: 11; size: -; V: TRBV5-1; CDR3: CASSGQGGYTF
J: TRBJ1-2; length: 13; size: few; V: TRBV6-5; CDR3: CASRRDFNYGYTF
J: TRBJ1-5; length: 14; size: -; V: TRBV9; CDR3: CASSVGQGEQPQHF
J: TRBJ2-1; length: 16; size: -; V: TRBV7-3; CDR3: CASSPDIAGGYNEQFF
J: TRBJ2-1; length: 15; size: -; V: TRBV29-1; CDR3: CSVEKVGGRGDEQFF